This T cell receptor (beta chain) comes out of a study of blood T cell repertoires in COVID-19. At the level of the study: Sources were T cells, B-cell-depleted T cells, or PBMCs; the material itself was cDNA or gDNA.

This clone turned up a few times. The germline V gene encodes CDR1 LNHDA and CDR2 SQIVND (reference sequence). The CDR3 contains 18 residues. With V trimmed by 3 bases and J by 11 bases, 17 bases remained unmatched. Authors' processing steps: It was from reference gene primer amplification that nucleated cell counts were estimated. TCRdb keeps only in-frame clones here, not all; method: immunoSEQ multiplex PCR. D and trimming come from the DNA, and the V and J calls and clone size come from that table. The sample yields around 130,000 clones, more than 80% seen once. The source material was peripheral blood. The chain combines TRBV19 with TRBJ2-3; the match to TRBD2 covers 13 bases. This clonotype originated in a human donor in a cohort sampled during active COVID-19. CDR3 DNA sequence: TGTGCCAGTAGTATCTTGGCAAGGGCACTAGCGGGAGGGGATCGGCAGTATTTT. Amino acids: CASSILARALAGGDRQYF.